This note documents a single T cell receptor (beta chain) sequence. The antigen is undetermined. Per germline, CDR1 LGHNA and CDR2 YNFKEQ. This CDR3 comprises 16 residues. V lost 0 bases to trimming and J lost 5 bases, with 16 bases between them. Molecular-barcoded quantitative 5'-RACE produced these TCR beta libraries. TCRdb used MiXCR to reprocess the 5' RACE reads, holding one entry per CDR3 protein. The data hold 750,000 to 850,000 distinct CDR3 sequences, with 12% observed a single time. This sample is part of a study of CD8 T cells in ankylosing spondylitis. Whole-study findings and limits: Before this, some motif variants had been reported in reactive arthritis synovial fluid and blood. Blood of patients with ankylosing spondylitis appeared to be characterized by a TCR beta motif of several highly homologous variants. The clones that were linked to disease were reported to be significantly enriched in matched synovial fluid samples from ankylosing spondylitis patients.

This TCR came from a male donor with ankylosing spondylitis. Sequencing was carried out using blood, either unsorted or a sorted T cell fraction (not recorded which). V and J are TRBV4-2 and TRBJ1-1, with D perhaps TRBD1 (5 bases). The CDR3 nucleotides are TGTGCCAGCAGCCAAGATAAATCGGGGGGTGGAACTGAAGCTTTCTTT. Its translation: CASSQDKSGGGTEAFF.